One and the same sample provided the 9 T cell receptor beta chains below, sequenced in a study of blood T cell repertoires in COVID-19. Profiled with immunoSEQ multiplex PCR; TCRdb holds only in-frame clones, not every one. There are almost 200,000 clones in the sample; roughly nine tenths occur only once, and 0.7% to 0.95% lies in the top ten. The sample taken for sequencing was peripheral blood. The origin of the receptors is a woman between 65 and 79 years old with acute or convalescent COVID-19.

This clone was seen a single time. This chain joins TRBV4-2 and TRBJ1-1; D is undetermined. Germline V gene lookup returns CDR1 LGHNA and CDR2 YNFKEQ. V was shortened by 0 bases and J by 8 bases, with 10 bases between the two germline ends. This CDR3 comprises 13 residues. CDR3 nucleotide sequence: TGTGCCAGCAGCCAAGATAGGAAGAGGGAAGCTTTCTTT. Encoded protein: CASSQDRKREAFF.

V and J are TRBV5-1 and TRBJ2-3, with TRBD1 identical over 7 bases. V was clipped by 0 bases and J by 4 bases; unmatched bases: 5. Per the germline V gene, CDR1 is SGHRS and CDR2 is YFSETQ. CDR3 length equals 15 residues. For the CDR3, the DNA is TGCGCCAGCAGCTTGGTAGGGACAGAAGCAGATACGCAGTATTTT. It specifies CASSLVGTEADTQYF.

The V call is TRBV6-2 or TRBV6-3, the J call TRBJ1-5, with D possibly TRBD1 on 6 matching bases. Germline assignment: CDR1 MNHEY and CDR2 SVGEGT. This CDR3 is 15 amino acids long. V lost 5 bases, J lost 7 bases, and 18 bases lay in between. CDR3: CASSAGGGARQPQHF. Here the CDR3 DNA reads TGTGCCAGCAGTGCCGGGGGGGGCGCAAGGCAGCCCCAGCATTTT.

The CDR3 nucleotides are TGCGCCAGCAGCTTGGGAGGGAAAGCTTTCTTT. This encodes CASSLGGKAFF. This rearrangement joins TRBV5-1 to TRBJ1-1; D is unclear. Germline-derived CDR1 and CDR2 are SGHRS and YFSETQ. Between the trimmed V and J ends, which lost 0 bases and 9 bases, there was a span of 6 bases. The CDR3 is 11 amino acids.

This clone has just a few counts. The V gene is TRBV29-1, the J gene TRBJ1-2, with unresolved D. Trimming removed 2 bases from V and 3 bases from J, with 10 bases in between. Germline V gene data show CDR1 as SQVTM and CDR2 as ANQGSEA. The CDR3 extends over 13 amino acids. CDR3 loop: CSVETGPDYGYTF. The CDR3 DNA is TGCAGCGTTGAAACCGGTCCGGACTATGGCTACACCTTC.

The chain's CDR3 is CVRSPHFGGDRGRFHTQYF. CDR3 nucleotide sequence: TGTGTCAGAAGCCCCCACTTTGGTGGGGACAGGGGGCGATTTCATACGCAGTATTTT. The V gene is TRBV7-5, the J gene TRBJ2-3; the tabulated D call, TRBD1, remains unverified against the DNA. TRBV7-5 is a known pseudogene. The CDR3 runs to 19 residues.

V gene TRBV5-1 combines with J gene TRBJ2-7; unclear D gene. The CDR3 sequence is 15 residues long. The germline V and J ends were trimmed by 0 bases and 0 bases, with 10 bases remaining between them. Germline CDR1 and CDR2: SGHRS and YFSETQ. CDR3 DNA: TGCGCCAGCAGCTTGGCCCTTGGCCGCTCCTACGAGCAGTACTTC. Protein sequence: CASSLALGRSYEQYF. The entire variable domain, with the rest obtained from reference TRBV5-1 and TRBJ2-7, is as follows: KAGVTQTPRYLIKTRGQQVTLSCSPISGHRSVSWYQQTPGQGLQFLFEYFSETQRNKGNFPGRFSGRQFSNSRSEMNVSTLELGDSALYLCASSLALGRSYEQYFGPGTRLTVT.

CDR3 protein: CASSLESRGTEAFF. CDR3 sequence (DNA): TGTGCCAGCAGCTTGGAGTCCCGAGGGACTGAAGCTTTCTTT. The chain recombines TRBV5-4 with TRBJ1-1; D unclear. The germline V gene encodes CDR1 SGHNT and CDR2 YYREEE (reference sequence). Trimming cost V 0 bases and J 5 bases, with 11 bases left between them. The CDR3 is made up of 14 amino acids.

The chain couples TRBV4-1 to TRBJ1-5, with D tentatively TRBD1 (5 bases). CDR1 is MGHRA, CDR2 YSYEKL, per germline. This CDR3 region has 13 residues. V lost 4 bases and J lost 10, with 14 bases in between. The chain's CDR3 is CASSLTGYEPQHF. CDR3 nucleotide sequence: TGCGCCAGCAGCCTCACAGGTTACGAACCCCAGCATTTT.